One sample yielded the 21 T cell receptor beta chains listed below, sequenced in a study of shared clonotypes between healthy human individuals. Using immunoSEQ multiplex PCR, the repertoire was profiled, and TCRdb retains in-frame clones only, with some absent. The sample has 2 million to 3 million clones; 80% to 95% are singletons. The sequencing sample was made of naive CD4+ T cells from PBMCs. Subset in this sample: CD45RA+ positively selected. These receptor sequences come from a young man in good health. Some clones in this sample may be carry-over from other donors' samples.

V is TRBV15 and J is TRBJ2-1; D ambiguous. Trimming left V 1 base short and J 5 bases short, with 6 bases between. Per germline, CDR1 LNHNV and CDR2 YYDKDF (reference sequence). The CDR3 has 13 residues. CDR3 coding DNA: TGTGCCACCAGCAGAGGCTCAGACAATGAGCAGTTCTTC. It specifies CATSRGSDNEQFF.

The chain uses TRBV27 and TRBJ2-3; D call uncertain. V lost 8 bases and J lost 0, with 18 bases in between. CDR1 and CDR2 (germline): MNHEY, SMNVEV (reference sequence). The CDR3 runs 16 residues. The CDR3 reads CASRPPRGPSTDTQYF. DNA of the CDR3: TGTGCCAGCCGACCCCCCCGAGGTCCTAGCACAGATACGCAGTATTTT.

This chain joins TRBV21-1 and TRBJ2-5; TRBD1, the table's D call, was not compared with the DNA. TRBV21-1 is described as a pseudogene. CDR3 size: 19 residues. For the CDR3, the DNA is TGTGCCAGCAGCCACGGGCCTAGAGCCCTGGGGGCCCTGTTAGAGACCCAGTACTTC. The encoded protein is CASSHGPRALGALLETQYF.

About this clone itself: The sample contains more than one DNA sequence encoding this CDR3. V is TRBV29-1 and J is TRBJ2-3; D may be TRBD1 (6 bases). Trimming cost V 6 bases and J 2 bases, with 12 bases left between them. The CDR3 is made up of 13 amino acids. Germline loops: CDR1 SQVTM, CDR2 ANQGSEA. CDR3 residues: CSVTGGATDTQYF. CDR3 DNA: TGCAGCGTGACAGGTGGGGCCACAGATACGCAGTATTTT.

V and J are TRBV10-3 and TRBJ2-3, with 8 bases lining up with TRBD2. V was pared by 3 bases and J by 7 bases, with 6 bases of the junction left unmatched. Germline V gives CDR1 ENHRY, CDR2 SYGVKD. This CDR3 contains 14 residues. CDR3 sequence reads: CAISEAGAHNTQYF. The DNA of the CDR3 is TGTGCCATCAGTGAAGCGGGGGCGCATAATACGCAGTATTTT.

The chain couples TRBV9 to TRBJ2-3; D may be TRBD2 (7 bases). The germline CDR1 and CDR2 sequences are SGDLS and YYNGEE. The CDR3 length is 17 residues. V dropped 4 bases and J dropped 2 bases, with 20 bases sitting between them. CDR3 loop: CASSSRGEGPYTDTQYF. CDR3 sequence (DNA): TGTGCCAGCAGCTCAAGGGGGGAGGGTCCCTACACAGATACGCAGTATTTT.

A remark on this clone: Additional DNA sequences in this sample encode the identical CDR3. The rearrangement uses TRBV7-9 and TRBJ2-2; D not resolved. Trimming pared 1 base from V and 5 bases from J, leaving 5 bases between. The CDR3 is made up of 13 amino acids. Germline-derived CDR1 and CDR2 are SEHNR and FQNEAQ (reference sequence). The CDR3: CASSLGGTGELFF. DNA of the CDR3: TGTGCCAGCAGCTTAGGTGGGACCGGGGAGCTGTTTTTT.

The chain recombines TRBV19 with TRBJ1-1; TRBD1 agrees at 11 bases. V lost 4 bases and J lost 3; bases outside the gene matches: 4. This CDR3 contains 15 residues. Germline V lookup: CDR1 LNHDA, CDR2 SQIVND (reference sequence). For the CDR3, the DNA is TGTGCCAGTAGTACTTCGGACAGGGGGCACACTGAAGCTTTCTTT. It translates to CASSTSDRGHTEAFF.

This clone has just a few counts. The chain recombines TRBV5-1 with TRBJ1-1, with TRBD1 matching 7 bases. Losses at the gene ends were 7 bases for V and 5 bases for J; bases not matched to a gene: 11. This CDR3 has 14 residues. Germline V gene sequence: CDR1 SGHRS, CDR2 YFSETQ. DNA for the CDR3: TGCGCCAGCTTCTACGACAGGGAGGGGACTGAAGCTTTCTTT. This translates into CASFYDREGTEAFF.

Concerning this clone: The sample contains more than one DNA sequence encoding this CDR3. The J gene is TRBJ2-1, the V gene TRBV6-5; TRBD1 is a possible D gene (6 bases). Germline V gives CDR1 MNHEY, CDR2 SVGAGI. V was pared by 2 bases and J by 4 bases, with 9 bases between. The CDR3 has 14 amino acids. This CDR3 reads CASSYGGQYNEQFF. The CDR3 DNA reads TGTGCCAGCAGTTACGGAGGACAGTACAATGAGCAGTTCTTC.

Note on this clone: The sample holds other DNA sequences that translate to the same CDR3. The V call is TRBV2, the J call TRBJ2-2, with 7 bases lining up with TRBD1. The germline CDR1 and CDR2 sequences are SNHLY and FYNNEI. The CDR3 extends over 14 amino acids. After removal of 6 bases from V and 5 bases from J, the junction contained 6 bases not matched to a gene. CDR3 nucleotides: TGTGCCAGCAGCGACAGGGTAGGGACCGGGGAGCTGTTTTTT. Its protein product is CASSDRVGTGELFF.

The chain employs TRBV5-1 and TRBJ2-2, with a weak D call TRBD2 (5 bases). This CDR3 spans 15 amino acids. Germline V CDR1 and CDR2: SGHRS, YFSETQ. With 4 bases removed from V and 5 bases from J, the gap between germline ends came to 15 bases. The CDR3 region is CASSTEGGRTGELFF. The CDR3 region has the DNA TGCGCCAGCAGCACCGAGGGCGGTCGGACCGGGGAGCTGTTTTTT.

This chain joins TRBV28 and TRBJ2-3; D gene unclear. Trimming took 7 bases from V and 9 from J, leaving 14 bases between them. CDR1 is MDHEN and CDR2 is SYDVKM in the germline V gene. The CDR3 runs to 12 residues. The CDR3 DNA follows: TGTGCCAGCACCCCAGGCCCGAGGACGCAGTATTTT. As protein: CASTPGPRTQYF.

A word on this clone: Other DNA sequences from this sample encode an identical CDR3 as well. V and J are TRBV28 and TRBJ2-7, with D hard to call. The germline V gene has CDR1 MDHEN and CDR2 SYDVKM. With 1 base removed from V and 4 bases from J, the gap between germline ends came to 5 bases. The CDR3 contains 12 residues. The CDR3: CASSLLSYEQYF. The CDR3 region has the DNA TGTGCCAGCAGTTTATTAAGTTACGAGCAGTACTTC.

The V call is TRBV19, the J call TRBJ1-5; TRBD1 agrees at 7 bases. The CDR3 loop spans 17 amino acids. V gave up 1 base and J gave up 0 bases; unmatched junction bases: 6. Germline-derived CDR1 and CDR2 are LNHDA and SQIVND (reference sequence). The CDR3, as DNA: TGTGCCAGTAGTATAGGACAGGGCGATTATAGCAATCAGCCCCAGCATTTT. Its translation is CASSIGQGDYSNQPQHF.

CDR3 region: CASSVRGTDTQYF. The CDR3 nucleotides are TGTGCCAGCAGCGTAAGAGGCACAGATACGCAGTATTTT. The chain combines TRBV5-4 with TRBJ2-3, with no clear D. The CDR3 is 13 amino acids. Germline CDR1 SGHNT, CDR2 YYREEE (reference sequence). The ends were cut back, 4 bases at V and 1 base at J, with 7 bases in the middle.

The CDR3, as DNA: TGCAGCGTTGGGGAGGGGTCGAACTATGGCTACACCTTC. Its protein is CSVGEGSNYGYTF. J is TRBJ1-2 and V is TRBV29-1; D possibly corresponds to TRBD1 (5 bases). V dropped 4 bases and J dropped 2 bases, with 11 bases sitting between them. The CDR3 consists of 13 residues. Germline loops: CDR1 SQVTM, CDR2 ANQGSEA.

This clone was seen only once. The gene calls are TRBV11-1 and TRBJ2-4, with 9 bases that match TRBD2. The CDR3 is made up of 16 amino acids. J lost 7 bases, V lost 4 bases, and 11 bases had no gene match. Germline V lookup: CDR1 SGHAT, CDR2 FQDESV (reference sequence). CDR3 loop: CASSSGTSRVFNIQYF. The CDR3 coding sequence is TGTGCCAGCAGCTCCGGGACTAGCCGTGTTTTTAACATTCAGTACTTC.

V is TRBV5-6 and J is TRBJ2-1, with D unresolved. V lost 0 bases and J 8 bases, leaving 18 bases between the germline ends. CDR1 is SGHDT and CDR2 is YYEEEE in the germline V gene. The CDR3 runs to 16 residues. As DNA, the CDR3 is TGTGCCAGCAGCTTGGCCGGCCGCGGTCCTAGGGATGAGCAGTTCTTC. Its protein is CASSLAGRGPRDEQFF.

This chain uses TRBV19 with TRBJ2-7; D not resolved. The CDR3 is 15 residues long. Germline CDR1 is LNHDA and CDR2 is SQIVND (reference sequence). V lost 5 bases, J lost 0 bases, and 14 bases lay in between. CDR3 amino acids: CASSLSVLNSYEQYF. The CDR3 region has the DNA TGTGCCAGTAGTTTATCGGTGCTGAACTCCTACGAGCAGTACTTC.

CDR3 protein: CASSMAGFNTGELFF. Here the CDR3 DNA reads TGTGCCAGTAGTATGGCCGGGTTTAACACCGGGGAGCTGTTTTTT. The chain carries TRBV19 and TRBJ2-2, with D uncertain. Germline CDR1 reads LNHDA; CDR2 reads SQIVND (reference sequence). V lost 3 bases and J 2 bases, leaving 10 bases between the germline ends. CDR3 length equals 15 residues.